At least ten counts were recorded for the clone carrying this T cell receptor (beta chain). Its cognate antigen is unknown. Both TCR beta VDJ combination and CDR3 sequence profiling were carried out. Genomic DNA was the template for this profiling. TCRdb used MiXCR to reprocess the reads, holding one entry per CDR3 protein. The top ten clones hold 4% of a sample with hundreds of thousands of distinct CDR3 sequences, just under 70% of them seen once. The CDR3 extends over 16 amino acids. V lost 0 bases, J lost 0 bases, and 10 bases lay in between. Germline loops: CDR1 SGDLS, CDR2 YYNGEE. This sample was taken from a study of CD8+CD57+ T cells in acquired aplastic anemia. In the study overall: Sorted CD4+ and CD8+ cells yielded DNA averaging approximately 3 ug. Healthy donors gave roughly 9.9 million reads on average for CD4+ cells.

Overall study findings and caveats: Patients and controls were not found to differ significantly in CD8+ Simpson's diversity.

The receptor comes from a human donor in good health, serving as a control. The chain uses TRBV9 and TRBJ2-1; no clear D gene. The specimen was sorted CD4+, CD8+, or CD8+CD57+ T cells (not recorded which) from PBMCs. The CDR3 DNA reads as TGTGCCAGCAGCGTAGGGGGAAGAAGCTCCTACAATGAGCAGTTCTTC. It yields the protein CASSVGGRSSYNEQFF.